The 4 T cell receptor beta chains below were found in one sample sequenced in a study of control samples from healthy donors and cancer patients. Method: immunoSEQ multiplex PCR; TCRdb's copy keeps in-frame clones and lacks some. The sample holds about 140,000 clones; around 88% are singletons and the top ten take roughly 1.7%. Sequencing was carried out using blood. The receptors come from a man aged 18 to 35 in good health.

J is TRBJ1-6 and V is TRBV4-1, with unresolved D. Trimming took 1 base from V and 8 from J, leaving 15 bases between them. Looked up from germline, CDR1 is MGHRA and CDR2 is YSYEKL. This CDR3 is built from 16 residues. The CDR3: CASSQGRVGRYSPLHF. For the CDR3, the DNA is TGCGCCAGCAGCCAAGGGAGGGTAGGGCGTTATTCACCCCTCCACTTT.

The CDR3: CASSLTGSQETQYF. CDR3 in DNA: TGTGCCAGCAGCTTAACGGGGAGCCAAGAGACCCAGTACTTC. The chain is built from TRBV7-3 and TRBJ2-5; D is possibly TRBD2 (5 bases). The germline V gene has CDR1 SGHTA and CDR2 FQGTGA. The CDR3 covers 14 residues. V lost 0 bases and J lost 1, with 6 bases in between.

This chain connects TRBV20-1 to TRBJ2-7; no clear D gene. From germline, CDR1 is DFQATT and CDR2 SNEGSKA (reference sequence). The V and J ends lost 5 bases and 6 bases respectively, with 11 bases between them. There are 11 residues in the CDR3. The CDR3 protein is CSAVRLGEQYF. The DNA for the CDR3 is TGCAGTGCTGTACGCCTAGGCGAGCAGTACTTC.

This chain joins TRBV28 and TRBJ2-1, with 9 nucleotides matching TRBD2. Trimming cost V 6 bases and J 4 bases; bases outside gene matches: 10. The CDR3 totals 16 residues. Per the germline V gene, CDR1 is MDHEN and CDR2 is SYDVKM. CDR3 sequence: CASSLPRLAAYNEQFF. The CDR3 nucleotides read TGTGCCAGCAGCTTGCCCCGACTAGCGGCGTACAATGAGCAGTTCTTC.